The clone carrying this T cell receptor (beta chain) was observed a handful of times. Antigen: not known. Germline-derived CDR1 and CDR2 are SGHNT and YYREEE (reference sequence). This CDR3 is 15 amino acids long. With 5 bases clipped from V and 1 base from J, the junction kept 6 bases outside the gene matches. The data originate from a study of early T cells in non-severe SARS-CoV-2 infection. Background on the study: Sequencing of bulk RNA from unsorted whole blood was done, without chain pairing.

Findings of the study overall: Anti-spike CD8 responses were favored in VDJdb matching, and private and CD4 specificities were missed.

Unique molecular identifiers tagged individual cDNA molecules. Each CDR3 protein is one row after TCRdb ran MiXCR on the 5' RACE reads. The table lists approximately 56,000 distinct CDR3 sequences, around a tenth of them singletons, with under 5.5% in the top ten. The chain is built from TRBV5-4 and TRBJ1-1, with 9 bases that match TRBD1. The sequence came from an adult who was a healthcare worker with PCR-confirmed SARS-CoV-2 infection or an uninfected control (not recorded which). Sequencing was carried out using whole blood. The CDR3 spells CASRNRDRENTEAFF. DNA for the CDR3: TGTGCCAGCAGGAACCGGGACAGGGAGAACACTGAAGCTTTCTTT.